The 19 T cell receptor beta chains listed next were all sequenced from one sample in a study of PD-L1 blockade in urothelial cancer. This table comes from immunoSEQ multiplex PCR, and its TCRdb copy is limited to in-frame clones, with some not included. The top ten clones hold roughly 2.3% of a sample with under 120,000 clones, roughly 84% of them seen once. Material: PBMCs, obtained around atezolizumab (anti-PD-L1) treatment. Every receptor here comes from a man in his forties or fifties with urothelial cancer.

The CDR3 here is CATSGDRVSATGELFF. In nucleotides, the CDR3 is TGTGCCACCAGCGGGGACAGGGTTTCGGCCACCGGGGAGCTGTTTTTT. The chain employs TRBV15 and TRBJ2-2; the match to TRBD1 covers 9 bases. The J segment lost 4 bases and the V segment lost 5 bases, leaving 8 bases of the junction unmatched. This CDR3 region has 16 residues. Germline values: CDR1 LNHNV, CDR2 YYDKDF (reference sequence).

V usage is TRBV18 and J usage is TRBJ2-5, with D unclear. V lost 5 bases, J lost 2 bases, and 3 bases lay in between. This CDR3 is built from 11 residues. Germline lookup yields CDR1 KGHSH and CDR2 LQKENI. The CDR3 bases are TGTGCCAGCTCATCTCAAGAGACCCAGTACTTC. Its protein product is CASSSQETQYF. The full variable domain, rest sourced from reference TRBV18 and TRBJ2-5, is NAGVMQNPRHLVRRRGQEARLRCSPMKGHSHVYWYRQLPEEGLKFMVYLQKENIIDESGMPKERFSAEFPKEGPSILRIQQVVRGDSAAYFCASSSQETQYFGPGTRLLVL.

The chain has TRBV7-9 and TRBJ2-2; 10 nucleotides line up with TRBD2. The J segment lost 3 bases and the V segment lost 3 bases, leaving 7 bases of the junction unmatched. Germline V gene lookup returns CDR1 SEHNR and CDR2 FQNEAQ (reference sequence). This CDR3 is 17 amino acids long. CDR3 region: CASSFTSGTLYTGELFF. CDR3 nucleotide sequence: TGTGCCAGCAGCTTCACTAGCGGGACTTTGTACACCGGGGAGCTGTTTTTT.

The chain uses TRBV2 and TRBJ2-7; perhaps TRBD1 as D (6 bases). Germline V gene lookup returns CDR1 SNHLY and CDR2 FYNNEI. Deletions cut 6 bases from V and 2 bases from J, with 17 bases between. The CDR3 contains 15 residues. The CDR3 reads CASSQQSTGTYEQYF. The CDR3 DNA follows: TGTGCCAGCAGCCAACAATCGACAGGAACCTACGAGCAGTACTTC.

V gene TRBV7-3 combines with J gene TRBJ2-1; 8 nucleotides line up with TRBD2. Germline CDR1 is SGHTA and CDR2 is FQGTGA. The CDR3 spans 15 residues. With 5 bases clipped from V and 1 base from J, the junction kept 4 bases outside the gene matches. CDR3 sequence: CASSRGLGSYNEQFF. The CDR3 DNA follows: TGTGCCAGCAGCCGGGGACTAGGTTCCTACAATGAGCAGTTCTTC.

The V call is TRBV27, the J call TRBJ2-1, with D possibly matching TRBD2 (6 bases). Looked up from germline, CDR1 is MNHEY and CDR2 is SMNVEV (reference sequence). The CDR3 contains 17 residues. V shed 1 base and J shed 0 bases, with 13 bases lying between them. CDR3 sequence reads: CASSLFLAASSYNEQFF. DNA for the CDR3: TGTGCCAGCAGTTTATTCTTAGCGGCAAGCTCCTACAATGAGCAGTTCTTC.

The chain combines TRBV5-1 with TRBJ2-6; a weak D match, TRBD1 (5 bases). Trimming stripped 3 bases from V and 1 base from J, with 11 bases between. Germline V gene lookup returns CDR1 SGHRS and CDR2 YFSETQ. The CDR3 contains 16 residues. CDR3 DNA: TGCGCCAGCAGCTCAACCCAGGGATCTGGGGCCAACGTCCTGACTTTC. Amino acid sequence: CASSSTQGSGANVLTF. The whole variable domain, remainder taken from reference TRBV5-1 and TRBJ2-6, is KAGVTQTPRYLIKTRGQQVTLSCSPISGHRSVSWYQQTPGQGLQFLFEYFSETQRNKGNFPGRFSGRQFSNSRSEMNVSTLELGDSALYLCASSSTQGSGANVLTFGAGSRLTVL.

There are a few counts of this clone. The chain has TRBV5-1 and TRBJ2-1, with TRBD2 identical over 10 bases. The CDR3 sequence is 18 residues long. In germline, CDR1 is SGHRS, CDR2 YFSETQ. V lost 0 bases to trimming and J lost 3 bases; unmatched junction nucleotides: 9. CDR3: CASSLVGGTSGIYNEQFF. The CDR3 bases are TGCGCCAGCAGCTTGGTGGGGGGTACTAGCGGGATCTACAATGAGCAGTTCTTC.

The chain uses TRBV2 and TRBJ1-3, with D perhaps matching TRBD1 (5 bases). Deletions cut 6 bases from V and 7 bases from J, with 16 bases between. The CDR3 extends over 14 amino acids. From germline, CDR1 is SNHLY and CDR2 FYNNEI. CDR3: CASRSTGGTNTIYF. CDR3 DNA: TGTGCCAGCAGATCGACGGGAGGGACGAACACCATATATTTT. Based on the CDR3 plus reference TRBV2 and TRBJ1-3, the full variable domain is EPEVTQTPSHQVTQMGQEVILRCVPISNHLYFYWYRQILGQKVEFLVSFYNNEISEKSEIFDDQFSVERPDGSNFTLKIRSTKLEDSAMYFCASRSTGGTNTIYFGEGSWLTVV.

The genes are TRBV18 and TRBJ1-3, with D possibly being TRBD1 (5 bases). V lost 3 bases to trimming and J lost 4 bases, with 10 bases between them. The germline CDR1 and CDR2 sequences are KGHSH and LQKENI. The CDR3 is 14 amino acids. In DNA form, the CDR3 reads TGTGCCAGCTCACCTCGGACAACAGGAAACACCATATATTTT. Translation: CASSPRTTGNTIYF.

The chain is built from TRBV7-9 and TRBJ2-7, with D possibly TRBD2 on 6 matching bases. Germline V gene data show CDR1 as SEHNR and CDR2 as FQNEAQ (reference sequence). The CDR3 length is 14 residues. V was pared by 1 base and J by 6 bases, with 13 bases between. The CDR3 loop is CASSLDQGGAEQYF. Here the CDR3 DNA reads TGTGCCAGCAGCTTAGATCAGGGAGGTGCCGAGCAGTACTTC.

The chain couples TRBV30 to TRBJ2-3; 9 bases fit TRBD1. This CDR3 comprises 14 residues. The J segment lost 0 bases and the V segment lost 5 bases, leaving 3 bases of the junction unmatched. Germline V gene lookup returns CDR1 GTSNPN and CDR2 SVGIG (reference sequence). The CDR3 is CAWDRGFSTDTQYF. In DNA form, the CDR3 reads TGTGCCTGGGACAGGGGGTTTAGCACAGATACGCAGTATTTT.

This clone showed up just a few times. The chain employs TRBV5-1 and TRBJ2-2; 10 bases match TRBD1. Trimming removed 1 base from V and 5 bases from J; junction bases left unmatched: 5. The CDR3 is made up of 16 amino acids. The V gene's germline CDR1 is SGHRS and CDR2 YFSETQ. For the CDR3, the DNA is TGCGCCAGCAGCTTGTCGCGGACAGGGGGAACCGGGGAGCTGTTTTTT. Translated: CASSLSRTGGTGELFF.

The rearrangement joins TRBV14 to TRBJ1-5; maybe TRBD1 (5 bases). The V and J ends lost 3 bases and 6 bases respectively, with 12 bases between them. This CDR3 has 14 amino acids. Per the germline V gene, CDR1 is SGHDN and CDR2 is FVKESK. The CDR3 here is CASSQGGVGQPQHF. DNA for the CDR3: TGTGCCAGCAGCCAGGGGGGAGTGGGTCAGCCCCAGCATTTT.

CDR3 sequence (DNA): TGTGCCAGCAGCGGGACAGGGCGGGAAAAACTGTTTTTT. Protein: CASSGTGREKLFF. This chain joins TRBV5-5 and TRBJ1-4; 9 positions agree with TRBD1. With 4 bases clipped from V and 8 bases from J, the junction kept 3 bases outside the gene matches. The CDR3 contains 13 residues. Germline V gene sequence: CDR1 SGHKS, CDR2 YYEKEE (reference sequence).

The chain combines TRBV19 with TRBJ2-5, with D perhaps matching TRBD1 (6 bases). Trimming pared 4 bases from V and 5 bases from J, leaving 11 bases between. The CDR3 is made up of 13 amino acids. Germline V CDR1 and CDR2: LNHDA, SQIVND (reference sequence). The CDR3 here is CASSRSGAETQYF. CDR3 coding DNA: TGTGCCAGTAGTAGGTCAGGGGCTGAGACCCAGTACTTC. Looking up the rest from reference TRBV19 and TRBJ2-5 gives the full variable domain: DGGITQSPKYLFRKEGQNVTLSCEQNLNHDAMYWYRQDPGQGLRLIYYSQIVNDFQKGDIAEGYSVSREKKESFPLTVTSAQKNPTAFYLCASSRSGAETQYFGPGTRLLVL.

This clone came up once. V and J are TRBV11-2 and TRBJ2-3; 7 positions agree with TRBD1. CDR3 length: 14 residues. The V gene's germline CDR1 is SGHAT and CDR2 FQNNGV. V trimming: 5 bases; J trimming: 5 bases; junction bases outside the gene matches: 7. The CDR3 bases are TGTGCCAGCAGCCCGAGAGGGACAGAAGATACGCAGTATTTT. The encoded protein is CASSPRGTEDTQYF.

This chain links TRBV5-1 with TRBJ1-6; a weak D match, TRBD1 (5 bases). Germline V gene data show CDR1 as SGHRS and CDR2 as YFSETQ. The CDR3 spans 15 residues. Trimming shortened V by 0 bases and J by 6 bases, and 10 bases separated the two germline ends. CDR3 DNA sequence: TGCGCCAGCAGCTTGGCCTTAGGGGCTAATTCACCCCTCCACTTT. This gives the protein CASSLALGANSPLHF.

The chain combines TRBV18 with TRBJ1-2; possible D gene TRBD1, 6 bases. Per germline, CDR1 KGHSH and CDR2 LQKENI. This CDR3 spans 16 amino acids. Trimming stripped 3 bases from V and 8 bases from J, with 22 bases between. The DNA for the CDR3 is TGTGCCAGCTCACCCCGACCTTCCTTGGGGGCCCGGGGCTACACCTTC. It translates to CASSPRPSLGARGYTF. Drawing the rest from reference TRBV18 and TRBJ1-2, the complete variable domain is NAGVMQNPRHLVRRRGQEARLRCSPMKGHSHVYWYRQLPEEGLKFMVYLQKENIIDESGMPKERFSAEFPKEGPSILRIQQVVRGDSAAYFCASSPRPSLGARGYTFGSGTRLTVV.